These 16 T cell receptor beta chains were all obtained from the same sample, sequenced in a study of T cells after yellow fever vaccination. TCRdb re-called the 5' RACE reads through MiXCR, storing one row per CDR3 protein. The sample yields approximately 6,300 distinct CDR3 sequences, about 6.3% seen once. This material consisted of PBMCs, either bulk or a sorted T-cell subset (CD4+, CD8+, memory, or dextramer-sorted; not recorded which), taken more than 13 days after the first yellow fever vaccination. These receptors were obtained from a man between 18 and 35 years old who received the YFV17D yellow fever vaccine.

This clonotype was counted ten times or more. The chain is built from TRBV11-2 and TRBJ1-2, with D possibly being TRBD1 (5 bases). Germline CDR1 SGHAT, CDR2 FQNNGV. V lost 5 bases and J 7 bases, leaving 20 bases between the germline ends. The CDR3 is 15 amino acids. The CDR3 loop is CASSQLWGSGSGYTF. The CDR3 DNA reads TGTGCCAGCAGCCAACTGTGGGGGTCGGGTAGTGGCTACACCTTC.

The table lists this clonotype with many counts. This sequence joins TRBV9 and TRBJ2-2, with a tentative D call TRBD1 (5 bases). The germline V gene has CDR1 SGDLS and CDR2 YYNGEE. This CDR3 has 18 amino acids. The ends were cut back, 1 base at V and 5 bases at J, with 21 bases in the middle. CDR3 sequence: CASSVRVVSGIGTGELFF. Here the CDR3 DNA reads TGTGCCAGCAGCGTACGGGTGGTGTCAGGGATAGGAACCGGGGAGCTGTTTTTT.

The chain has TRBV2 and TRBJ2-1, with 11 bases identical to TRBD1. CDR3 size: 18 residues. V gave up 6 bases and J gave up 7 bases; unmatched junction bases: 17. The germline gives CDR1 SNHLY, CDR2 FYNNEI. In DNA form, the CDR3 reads TGTGCCAGCAGAGAGGACAGGGGGCCCCTAGCGGGGAGGAATGAGCAGTTCTTC. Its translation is CASREDRGPLAGRNEQFF.

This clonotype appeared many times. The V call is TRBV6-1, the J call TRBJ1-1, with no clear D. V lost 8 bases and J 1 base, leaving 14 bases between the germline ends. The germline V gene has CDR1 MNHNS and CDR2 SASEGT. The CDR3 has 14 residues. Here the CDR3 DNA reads TGTGCCAGCGTACGGCCGGGTTCGAACACTGAAGCTTTCTTT. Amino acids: CASVRPGSNTEAFF.

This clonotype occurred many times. CDR3 sequence reads: CASSLVRRLYSYTQYF. In DNA, the CDR3 is TGCGCCAGCAGCTTGGTTCGACGCCTATATTCTTATACGCAGTATTTT. The rearrangement uses TRBV5-1 and TRBJ2-3; no firm D call. The CDR3 spans 16 residues. Germline lookup yields CDR1 SGHRS and CDR2 YFSETQ. Trimming shortened V by 0 bases and J by 7 bases, and 18 bases separated the two germline ends.

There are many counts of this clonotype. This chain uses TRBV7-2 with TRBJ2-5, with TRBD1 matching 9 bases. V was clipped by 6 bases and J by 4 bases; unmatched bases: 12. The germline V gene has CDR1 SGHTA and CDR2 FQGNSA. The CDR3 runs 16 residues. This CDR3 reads CASRLPGTGPAETQYF. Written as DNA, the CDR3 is TGTGCCAGCAGGCTACCTGGGACAGGGCCCGCAGAGACCCAGTACTTC. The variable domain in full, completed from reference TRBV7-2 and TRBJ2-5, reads GAGVSQSPSNKVTEKGKDVELRCDPISGHTALYWYRQSLGQGLEFLIYFQGNSAPDKSGLPSDRFSAERTGGSVSTLTIQRTQQEDSAVYLCASRLPGTGPAETQYFGPGTRLLVL.

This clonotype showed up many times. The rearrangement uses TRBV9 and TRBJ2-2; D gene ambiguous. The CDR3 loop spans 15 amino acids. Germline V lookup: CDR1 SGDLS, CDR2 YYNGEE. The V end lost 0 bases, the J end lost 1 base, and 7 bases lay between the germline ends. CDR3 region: CASSVAKGNTGELFF. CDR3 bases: TGTGCCAGCAGCGTAGCCAAGGGGAACACCGGGGAGCTGTTTTTT.

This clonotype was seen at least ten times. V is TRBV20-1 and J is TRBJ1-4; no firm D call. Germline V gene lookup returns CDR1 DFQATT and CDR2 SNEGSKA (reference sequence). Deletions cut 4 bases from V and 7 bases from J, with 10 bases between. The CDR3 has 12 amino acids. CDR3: CSATAGPEKLFF. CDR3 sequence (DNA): TGCAGTGCTACGGCTGGACCTGAAAAACTGTTTTTT.

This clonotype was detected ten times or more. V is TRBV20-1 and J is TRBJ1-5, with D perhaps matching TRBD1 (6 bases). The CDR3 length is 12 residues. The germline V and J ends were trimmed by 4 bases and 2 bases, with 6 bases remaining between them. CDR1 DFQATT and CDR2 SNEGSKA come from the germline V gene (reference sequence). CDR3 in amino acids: CSATGGNQPQHF. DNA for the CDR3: TGCAGTGCTACAGGGGGCAATCAGCCCCAGCATTTT.

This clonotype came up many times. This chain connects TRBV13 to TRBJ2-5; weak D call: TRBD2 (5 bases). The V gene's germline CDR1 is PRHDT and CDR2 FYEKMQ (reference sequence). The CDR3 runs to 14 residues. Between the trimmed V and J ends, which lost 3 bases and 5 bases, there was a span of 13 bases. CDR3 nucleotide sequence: TGTGCCAGCAGCTTTTGGCGGGCTTGGGAGACCCAGTACTTC. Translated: CASSFWRAWETQYF. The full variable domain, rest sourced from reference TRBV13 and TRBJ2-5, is AAGVIQSPRHLIKEKRETATLKCYPIPRHDTVYWYQQGPGQDPQFLISFYEKMQSDKGSIPDRFSAQQFSDYHSELNMSSLELGDSALYFCASSFWRAWETQYFGPGTRLLVL.

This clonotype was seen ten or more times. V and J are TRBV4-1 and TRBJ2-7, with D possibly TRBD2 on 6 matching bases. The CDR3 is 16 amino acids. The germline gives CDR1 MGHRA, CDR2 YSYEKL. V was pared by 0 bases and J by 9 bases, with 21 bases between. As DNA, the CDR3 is TGCGCCAGCAGCCAAGATGGGTCCGGGAGAGGCGATGGGCAGTACTTC. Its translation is CASSQDGSGRGDGQYF.

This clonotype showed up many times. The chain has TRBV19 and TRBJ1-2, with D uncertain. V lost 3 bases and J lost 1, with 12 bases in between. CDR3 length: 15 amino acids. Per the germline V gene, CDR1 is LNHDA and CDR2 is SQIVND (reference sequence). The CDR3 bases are TGTGCCAGTAGTATGACCCCCCGCGGTAACTATGGCTACACCTTC. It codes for CASSMTPRGNYGYTF.

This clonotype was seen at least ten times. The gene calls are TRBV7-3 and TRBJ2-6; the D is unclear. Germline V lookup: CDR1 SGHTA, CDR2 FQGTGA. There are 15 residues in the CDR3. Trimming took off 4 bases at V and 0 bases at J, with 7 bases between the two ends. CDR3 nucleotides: TGTGCCAGCAGCTCGGGTCTCTCTGGGGCCAACGTCCTGACTTTC. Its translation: CASSSGLSGANVLTF.

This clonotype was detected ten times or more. Written as DNA, the CDR3 is TGCGCCAGCAGCCTTCAGGGGTCTGGGGCCAACGTCCTGACTTTC. Residues: CASSLQGSGANVLTF. V is TRBV4-1 and J is TRBJ2-6; TRBD1 is a possible D gene (6 bases). Germline lookup yields CDR1 MGHRA and CDR2 YSYEKL. The CDR3 extends over 15 amino acids. V was trimmed by 4 bases and J by 1 base, leaving 8 bases between them.

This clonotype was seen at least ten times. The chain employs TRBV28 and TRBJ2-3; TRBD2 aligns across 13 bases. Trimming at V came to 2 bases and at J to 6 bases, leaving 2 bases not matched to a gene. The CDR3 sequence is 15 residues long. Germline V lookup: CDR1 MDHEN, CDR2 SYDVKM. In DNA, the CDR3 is TGTGCCAGCAGTTTAAGGGGACTAGCGGGGGATACGCAGTATTTT. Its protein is CASSLRGLAGDTQYF.

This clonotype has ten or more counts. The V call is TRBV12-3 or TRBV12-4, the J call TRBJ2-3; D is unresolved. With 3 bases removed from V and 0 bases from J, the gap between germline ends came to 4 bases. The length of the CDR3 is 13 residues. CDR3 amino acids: CASSFGSTDTQYF. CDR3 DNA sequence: TGTGCCAGCAGTTTCGGAAGCACAGATACGCAGTATTTT.